Reported below is one T cell receptor beta chain. What it binds is not known. This CDR3 contains 14 residues. Measured with immunoSEQ multiplex PCR; TCRdb has only the in-frame clones, and not every one. The data contain tens of thousands of clones, around 93% of them singletons. The data stem from a study of OX40 agonist ivuxolimab in advanced cancers. At the level of the study: An agonistic human IgG2 monoclonal antibody against OX40 (CD134) was given. Patients were treated with intravenous ivuxolimab, dosed at 0.01 to 10 mg/kg and infused every 2 weeks. The study enrolled dose-escalation patients with hepatocellular carcinoma, melanoma, renal cell or head and neck cancer. Notes on the study in general: The CD4+ and CD8+ T cells in the blood had expanded clonally by week 6 at 0.1 to 3.0 mg/kg.

The chain is built from TRBV21-1 and TRBJ2-5; TRBD2 is the table's D call and was not checked against the DNA. TRBV21-1 is an annotated pseudogene. The sequenced sample was CD4+ or CD8+ T cells sorted from blood, obtained in a trial of the OX40 agonist ivuxolimab. This clonotype originated in an adult with an advanced solid tumor such as melanoma, head and neck, liver or kidney cancer. CDR3 DNA: TGTGCCAGCAGCGCGGGGGGGTCGGAGGAGACCCAGTACTTC. The encoded protein is CASSAGGSEETQYF.